This TCR beta chain was captured by sequencing in a study of blood T cell repertoires in COVID-19 (dated by TCRdb to about 2020). Looking at the study overall: Samples covering the acute and convalescent phases of COVID-19 were provided by collaborators in the United States, Italy and Spain. The material from the prospective study consisted of cDNA or gDNA derived from T cells, B-cell-depleted T cells, or PBMCs. The dataset comprised deeply sampled blood TCRbeta repertoires from subjects exposed to, actively infected with, or recovered from COVID-19. A freely available public database, intended as a resource for researchers studying the immune response to SARS-CoV-2, is where the repertoires were released. The samples were drawn from two sources: the first 160 participants of the ongoing ImmuneRACE study, and approximately 1,300 subjects contributed by 6 global collaborators. The sample metadata nearly always contained a de-identified subject ID, COVID-19 status, age in years and sex. Where HLA class I and class II types were available, the types were taken from metadata supplied by the sample provider, not from assay-based typing.

This clone showed up just a few times. The antigen this receptor binds is unknown. No quality values exist for individual bases; no much larger clone is one base distant. The cysteine opens and the phenylalanine closes a CDR3 of 15 amino acids. The kept DNA is CDR3 alone, 45 bases in frame from the first base. Unmatched junction bases come to 6, with V trimmed by 4 bases and J by 6 bases. CDR1 is given as MRHNA and CDR2 as SNTAGT, both from the germline V gene. Findings and caveats that apply to the study as a whole: Clinical and demographic metadata were provided uncurated, with the amount varying by source and participant.

TCRbeta CDR3 regions were amplified from genomic DNA by means of the immunoSEQ Assay, a bias-controlled multiplex PCR. As for the authors' bioinformatics: Nucleated cell counts per sample were estimated from amplification of reference gene primers within the assay. To quantify the absolute abundance of each unique TCRbeta CDR3 rearrangement, sequence reads were collapsed and filtered. For each sample, productive Simpson clonality was calculated as the square root of Simpson's diversity index over productive rearrangements. The table comes from immuneACCESS by way of TCRdb, which keeps in-frame sequences with V and J called. Part of the clones is missing from these tables; in studies checked, under half for an unresolved V gene and the rest for unknown reasons. That table gives V, J and clone size, and the DNA gave D and trimming. A total of 150,000 to 200,000 clones appear in this sample, around 80% of them only once. The top ten clones comprise approximately 16% of the sample.

Participants in the prospective study were aged 18 to 89 years, lived in more than 20 United States geographic areas, and enrolled through a virtual design. Cohort assignment in the prospective study relied on participant-reported clinical history from a screening survey and a study questionnaire. Mobile phlebotomists in the prospective study collected whole blood, serum and a nasopharyngeal or oropharyngeal swab from every participant. Additional blood draws and questionnaires over an approximately 2-month period could optionally be provided by prospective study participants. Prospective study blood samples were shipped either frozen or at room temperature before DNA extraction.

Sequencing used PBMCs or T cells enriched from blood (not recorded which). This receptor was identified in a woman in her fifties or sixties with acute COVID-19. The rearrangement joined TRBV6-4 to TRBJ2-1, with 10 central nucleotides matching TRBD2. The nucleotides are TGTGCCAGCAGTGGCCTAGCGGGGGCCGGCAATGAGCAGTTCTTC. It encodes CASSGLAGAGNEQFF.